Following are 30 T cell receptor beta chains from one sample sequenced in a study of cytomegalovirus exposure and HLA in healthy donors. PCR used 60 Vbeta primers and 13 Jbeta primers. Sequencing was performed with immunoSEQ multiplex PCR; in TCRdb, only in-frame clones are kept and a portion is missing. The sample includes some 110,000 clones, 65% to 85% of them seen just once. Sequenced sample: PBMCs. The receptors originated from a man between 45 and 60 years old in good health and CMV-seropositive.

The chain employs TRBV9 and TRBJ2-1; 7 bases agree with TRBD2. The CDR3 loop spans 16 amino acids. The junction had 5 bases not matched to a gene; V was cut back by 1 base and J by 1 base. Germline CDR1 and CDR2: SGDLS and YYNGEE. This chain's CDR3 is CASSVRTRASYNEQFF. Here the CDR3 DNA reads TGTGCCAGCAGCGTACGGACTAGAGCTTCCTACAATGAGCAGTTCTTC.

The gene calls are TRBV4-2 and TRBJ1-4; no firm D call. The CDR3 sequence is 16 residues long. The germline V gene encodes CDR1 LGHNA and CDR2 YNFKEQ. V shed 4 bases and J shed 0 bases, with 12 bases lying between them. The CDR3 bases are TGTGCCAGCAGCCCCCGAGAGGGAGCAACTAATGAAAAACTGTTTTTT. As protein: CASSPREGATNEKLFF.

V and J are TRBV5-5 and TRBJ2-1; weak D call: TRBD2 (6 bases). The CDR3 is 15 residues long. The V and J ends lost 4 bases and 6 bases respectively, with 17 bases between them. Germline CDR1 reads SGHKS; CDR2 reads YYEKEE (reference sequence). CDR3 in DNA: TGTGCCAGCAGCGAATACGGGGGAAGGTCCAATGAGCAGTTCTTC. It specifies CASSEYGGRSNEQFF.

A single count supports this clone. The genes are TRBV28 and TRBJ2-2; D gene ambiguous. The CDR3 has 14 residues. With 5 bases removed from V and 6 bases from J, the gap between germline ends came to 13 bases. Looked up from germline, CDR1 is MDHEN and CDR2 is SYDVKM. The CDR3, as DNA: TGTGCCAGCAGTCTCCCCTACCTCCCCGGGGAGCTGTTTTTT. Its protein product is CASSLPYLPGELFF.

The V and J genes are TRBV29-1 and TRBJ1-4, with TRBD1 matching over 7 bases. With 3 bases clipped from V and 8 bases from J, the junction kept 12 bases outside the gene matches. Germline V gene lookup returns CDR1 SQVTM and CDR2 ANQGSEA. There are 15 residues in the CDR3. Here the CDR3 DNA reads TGCAGCGTTGACCCCGGCACAGGGGCGGGAGAAAAACTGTTTTTT. Translation: CSVDPGTGAGEKLFF.

V usage is TRBV7-9 and J usage is TRBJ2-1; 10 nucleotides match TRBD2. The CDR3 is made up of 15 amino acids. The V gene's germline CDR1 is SEHNR and CDR2 FQNEAQ (reference sequence). Unmatched junction bases numbered 7, after V lost 5 bases and J lost 6 bases. DNA of the CDR3: TGTGCCAGCAGCAACGAACTAGCGGGACGCAATGAGCAGTTCTTC. Residues: CASSNELAGRNEQFF.

V is TRBV7-9 and J is TRBJ1-5; 10 bases are a match to TRBD1. The CDR3 is made up of 16 amino acids. V gave up 5 bases and J gave up 5 bases; unmatched junction bases: 9. Germline values: CDR1 SEHNR, CDR2 FQNEAQ (reference sequence). The CDR3 region has the DNA TGTGCCAGCAGCCACCCGACAGGGGGCTCGGATCAGCCCCAGCATTTT. Translation gives CASSHPTGGSDQPQHF.

This clone has just a few counts. The V and J genes are TRBV19 and TRBJ1-2; the D gene is possibly TRBD1 (6 bases). The ends were cut back, 5 bases at V and 7 bases at J, with 29 bases in the middle. Per germline, CDR1 LNHDA and CDR2 SQIVND (reference sequence). There are 18 residues in the CDR3. This CDR3 reads CASSWLVTLKTGKSGYTF. Here the CDR3 DNA reads TGTGCCAGTAGTTGGTTGGTTACACTTAAGACAGGAAAATCTGGCTACACCTTC.

The chain combines TRBV7-6 with TRBJ2-5; D possibly corresponds to TRBD2 (6 bases). The CDR3 covers 13 residues. Germline CDR1 SGHVS, CDR2 FNYEAQ. Trimming cost V 1 base and J 4 bases, with 7 bases left between them. The CDR3 nucleotides are TGTGCCAGCAGCTTAGTAGCGGCAGAGACCCAGTACTTC. Protein product: CASSLVAAETQYF.

The DNA of the CDR3 is TGTGCCAGCAGTCCAAGGGACAGGGTTACAGATACGCAGTATTTT. Translating gives CASSPRDRVTDTQYF. V gene TRBV25-1 combines with J gene TRBJ2-3, with TRBD1 identical over 9 bases. Germline CDR1 and CDR2: MGHDK and SYGVNS. The V gene end was trimmed by 5 bases and the J gene end by 3 bases; junction bases not matched to a gene: 6. This CDR3 is built from 15 residues.

The rearrangement links TRBV9 to TRBJ1-5, with 10 bases that match TRBD1. Germline assignment: CDR1 SGDLS and CDR2 YYNGEE. V lost 4 bases to trimming and J lost 3 bases; unmatched junction nucleotides: 7. The CDR3 runs to 16 residues. CDR3 bases: TGTGCCAGCAGCCCTGGGACAGGGGATGACAATCAGCCCCAGCATTTT. This encodes CASSPGTGDDNQPQHF.

The table lists this clone with a few counts. V usage is TRBV29-1 and J usage is TRBJ2-7; 13 bases line up with TRBD2. V dropped 7 bases and J dropped 4; count of bases not matched to a gene: 10. CDR3 length: 15 amino acids. CDR1 and CDR2 (germline): SQVTM, ANQGSEA. The CDR3 loop reads CSANSAGLAGYEQYF. In nucleotides, the CDR3 is TGCAGCGCCAACTCGGCGGGACTAGCGGGGTACGAGCAGTACTTC.

The V gene is TRBV5-4, the J gene TRBJ2-1, with a possible D match to TRBD2 (5 bases). CDR3 length equals 15 residues. V lost 0 bases and J 9 bases, leaving 16 bases between the germline ends. Germline V gives CDR1 SGHNT, CDR2 YYREEE (reference sequence). The CDR3 reads CASSLAEANLGEQFF. The CDR3 bases are TGTGCCAGCAGCTTGGCGGAGGCCAACCTGGGTGAGCAGTTCTTC.

This chain joins TRBV7-2 and TRBJ1-6; D is unresolved. This CDR3 region has 15 residues. Trimming took 1 base from V and 7 from J, leaving 11 bases between them. The V gene's germline CDR1 is SGHTA and CDR2 FQGNSA. In nucleotides, the CDR3 is TGTGCCAGCAGCTTAGTATCGGGGAGCAATTCACCCCTCCACTTT. Amino acid sequence: CASSLVSGSNSPLHF.

The J gene is TRBJ1-1, the V gene TRBV5-4; perhaps TRBD1 as D (5 bases). Germline V CDR1 and CDR2: SGHNT, YYREEE (reference sequence). The CDR3 length is 15 residues. V shed 1 base and J shed 3 bases, with 13 bases lying between them. The CDR3 sequence is CASSLSGRVDTEAFF. In DNA form, the CDR3 reads TGTGCCAGCAGCTTGTCAGGCAGGGTTGACACTGAAGCTTTCTTT.

The gene calls are TRBV9 and TRBJ1-6; 9 nucleotides align to TRBD1. The V segment lost 1 base and the J segment 5 bases; nucleotides outside the gene matches: 4. CDR1 and CDR2 (germline): SGDLS, YYNGEE. CDR3 length equals 16 residues. CDR3 region: CASSVIGTGNNSPLHF. The DNA of the CDR3 is TGTGCCAGCAGCGTAATCGGGACAGGGAATAATTCACCCCTCCACTTT. Variable domain in full (rest from reference TRBV9 and TRBJ1-6): DSGVTQTPKHLITATGQRVTLRCSPRSGDLSVYWYQQSLDQGLQFLIQYYNGEERAKGNILERFSAQQFPDLHSELNLSSLELGDSALYFCASSVIGTGNNSPLHFGNGTRLTVT.

This clone has only a few counts. The chain has TRBV5-4 and TRBJ2-7; 9 bases fit TRBD1. The CDR3 extends over 15 amino acids. V was clipped by 5 bases and J by 4 bases; unmatched bases: 10. Germline loops: CDR1 SGHNT, CDR2 YYREEE (reference sequence). The CDR3 region is CASSTDRGKGYEQYF. CDR3 in DNA: TGTGCCAGCAGTACAGACAGGGGGAAGGGTTACGAGCAGTACTTC.

This chain uses TRBV4-1 with TRBJ2-1; the D gene is possibly TRBD1 (5 bases). Trimming removed 4 bases from V and 3 bases from J, with 16 bases in between. The CDR3 sequence is 16 residues long. From germline, CDR1 is MGHRA and CDR2 YSYEKL. In DNA, the CDR3 is TGCGCCAGCAGCCGGTTTGGGGCCCCCCTCTACAATGAGCAGTTCTTC. Protein product: CASSRFGAPLYNEQFF.

This chain joins TRBV7-9 and TRBJ2-5; tentative D call: TRBD2 (6 bases). Per germline, CDR1 SEHNR and CDR2 FQNEAQ (reference sequence). The length of the CDR3 is 14 residues. The V end was cut by 5 bases, the J end by 11 bases, with 21 bases between. CDR3 DNA sequence: TGTGCCAGCAGCCCGGGGACTGTCCGCCTAGGACAGTACTTC. This codes for CASSPGTVRLGQYF.

This clone was recorded once. Its ends do not fully match the called genes, so a read error is possible. The chain links TRBV6-4 to TRBJ1-2; TRBD1 is a possible D gene (5 bases). The CDR3 is 13 residues long. Germline values: CDR1 MRHNA, CDR2 SNTAGT. In nucleotides, the CDR3 is TGTGTCAGCAGTCAGGGTAACAACTATGGCTACACCTTC. It codes for CVSSQGNNYGYTF.

The V and J genes are TRBV27 and TRBJ2-3, with 8 bases matching TRBD1. V was pared by 8 bases and J by 6 bases, with 10 bases of the junction left unmatched. The CDR3 consists of 14 residues. From germline, CDR1 is MNHEY and CDR2 SMNVEV (reference sequence). In nucleotides, the CDR3 is TGTGCCAGCCTCAGTCAGGGGGCGGGGGATACGCAGTATTTT. Its translation: CASLSQGAGDTQYF.

The chain carries TRBV13 and TRBJ2-3; 8 bases align to TRBD1. The CDR3 is made up of 14 amino acids. Trimming cost V 5 bases and J 6 bases; bases outside gene matches: 7. Germline lookup yields CDR1 PRHDT and CDR2 FYEKMQ (reference sequence). CDR3 coding DNA: TGTGCCAGCAGCCAACGGACAGGGTCGGATACGCAGTATTTT. Amino acid sequence: CASSQRTGSDTQYF.

This clone was picked up a small number of times. The chain has TRBV19 and TRBJ1-5, with D tentatively TRBD1 (6 bases). This CDR3 contains 13 residues. Germline V gives CDR1 LNHDA, CDR2 SQIVND (reference sequence). Trimming took 7 bases from V and 5 from J, leaving 12 bases between them. The CDR3 here is CASKDRPDQPQHF. As DNA, the CDR3 is TGTGCCAGTAAAGACAGGCCAGATCAGCCCCAGCATTTT.

This clone was observed a single time. The V gene is TRBV28, the J gene TRBJ2-3, with 10 bases matching TRBD1. The trim removed 6 bases at V and 6 bases at J, leaving 15 bases unmatched. Germline lookup yields CDR1 MDHEN and CDR2 SYDVKM. The CDR3 runs 17 residues. The CDR3 spells CASRRMGQGFSRDTQYF. The DNA for the CDR3 is TGTGCCAGCAGACGAATGGGACAGGGGTTTAGTAGGGATACGCAGTATTTT.

The rearrangement uses TRBV2 and TRBJ2-2, with D possibly being TRBD2 (6 bases). CDR3 length equals 15 residues. Germline assignment: CDR1 SNHLY and CDR2 FYNNEI. Trimming left V 6 bases short and J 2 bases short, with 13 bases between. The CDR3 nucleotides are TGTGCCAGCAGGCCGGGACTGGGAAACACCGGGGAGCTGTTTTTT. Protein sequence: CASRPGLGNTGELFF. Filled out from reference TRBV2 and TRBJ2-2, the complete variable domain reads EPEVTQTPSHQVTQMGQEVILRCVPISNHLYFYWYRQILGQKVEFLVSFYNNEISEKSEIFDDQFSVERPDGSNFTLKIRSTKLEDSAMYFCASRPGLGNTGELFFGEGSRLTVL.

The rearrangement joins TRBV19 to TRBJ1-5; no firm D call. V lost 7 bases and J lost 0, with 7 bases in between. CDR3 length: 13 residues. Germline CDR1 and CDR2: LNHDA and SQIVND (reference sequence). CDR3 DNA sequence: TGTGCCAGTACCCCTTATAGCAATCAGCCCCAGCATTTT. It is translated as CASTPYSNQPQHF. Filled out from reference TRBV19 and TRBJ1-5, the complete variable domain reads DGGITQSPKYLFRKEGQNVTLSCEQNLNHDAMYWYRQDPGQGLRLIYYSQIVNDFQKGDIAEGYSVSREKKESFPLTVTSAQKNPTAFYLCASTPYSNQPQHFGDGTRLSIL.

In its sample, this clone was seen once. V is TRBV13 and J is TRBJ2-7; weak D call: TRBD1 (6 bases). V was shortened by 5 bases and J by 4 bases, with 15 bases between the two germline ends. The V gene's germline CDR1 is PRHDT and CDR2 FYEKMQ (reference sequence). The CDR3 is made up of 14 amino acids. CDR3 sequence reads: CASSPRAGDYEQYF. The DNA for the CDR3 is TGTGCCAGCAGCCCCCGGGCAGGGGATTACGAGCAGTACTTC.

V gene TRBV12-5 combines with J gene TRBJ2-1; no clear D. The V gene lost 3 bases and the J gene lost 5 bases, with 8 bases spanning the gap. The CDR3 covers 13 residues. Germline CDR1 LGHNT, CDR2 FRNRAP. The CDR3 reads CASGFYSNNEQFF. The CDR3 nucleotides read TGTGCTAGTGGTTTTTACAGTAACAATGAGCAGTTCTTC.

The rearrangement links TRBV4-3 to TRBJ2-6, with D perhaps TRBD2 (5 bases). Trimming pared 4 bases from V and 0 bases from J, leaving 19 bases between. Looked up from germline, CDR1 is LGHNA and CDR2 is YSLEER. The CDR3 is made up of 19 amino acids. CDR3 bases: TGCGCCAGCAGCCTCGTTTCCGGGTCTAGCCGCTCTGGGGCCAACGTCCTGACTTTC. It translates to CASSLVSGSSRSGANVLTF.

The CDR3 loop reads CASSGGQGAAEKLFF. CDR3 coding DNA: TGTGCCAGCAGCGGTGGACAGGGGGCTGCTGAAAAACTGTTTTTT. The chain links TRBV5-6 to TRBJ1-4, with TRBD1 identical over 11 bases. Germline V gene sequence: CDR1 SGHDT, CDR2 YYEEEE. The CDR3 consists of 15 residues. V lost 4 bases and J lost 7; bases outside the gene matches: 6. The full variable domain, with the rest looked up from reference TRBV5-6 and TRBJ1-4, is DAGVTQSPTHLIKTRGQQVTLRCSPKSGHDTVSWYQQALGQGPQFIFQYYEEEERQRGNFPDRFSGHQFPNYSSELNVNALLLGDSALYLCASSGGQGAAEKLFFGSGTQLSVL.